This T cell receptor (beta chain) was documented in a study of cytomegalovirus exposure and HLA in healthy donors (TCRdb year 2017). Study-level background: In an earlier analysis of roughly 590 of the donors, less than 350 Gb of sequence data and 90 million to 130 million unique TCR beta sequences from roughly 190 million T cells were reported. In a later analysis, previously published TCR beta repertoires from 500 to 750 donors were re-analyzed and high-resolution HLA genotyping was added so that TCR occurrence patterns could be studied. An early release covering over 500 HLA-typed donors comprised about 300 gigabases of sequencing data and about 90 million unique TCR sequences. The study combined high-throughput TCR immunosequencing, statistical association of individual TCRs with disease status, and machine learning to predict cytomegalovirus infection status. Every repertoire in the discovery cohort had been generated on one and the same sequencing platform. To decide whether each TCR beta V gene segment behaved as functional or pseudogenic, an earlier analysis of some 600 of the donors relied on high-throughput TCR beta sequencing. Using immunosequencing, the study profiled T cell repertoires from some 670 subjects and related those repertoires to cytomegalovirus serostatus. In a later genetic analysis, genome-wide SNP genotypes for about 65% of the roughly 700 donors were used, and that subset was treated as a discovery cohort. Donor age, sex, ethnicity and CMV serostatus were compiled together with the repertoire data. The study was designed to test whether signatures of past pathogen exposure could be identified by cataloging public T cell receptors. Across about 380 genotyped donors of the cohort, an average of about 240,000 unique TCR beta nucleotide sequences per donor were sequenced, and 15% to 20% of those sequences were non-productive. Typing coverage varied by locus: roughly 629-640 donors for A, B, C, DRB1 and DQB1; roughly 510 for DQA1; around 610 for DPA1; approximately 470 for DPB1. HLA typing covered class I and class II loci at four-digit resolution. A separate validation cohort of roughly 120 different subjects was used in addition to the roughly 620-subject first cohort. The genetic ancestry cluster associated with self-reported Caucasian donors included roughly 84% of the roughly 390 genotyped donors. Rather than using new phenotypic data, the later analysis identified candidate immune exposures from TCR beta sequences and from how often those sequences occurred across donors. Because of strong linkage in the cohort, 5 or 6 DR-DQ haplotypes were treated as single units for association and clustering. General conclusions and limits of the study: The sequencing pipeline was judged likely to have produced a cluster of highly shared sequence variants as a technical artifact. In a later analysis, about 17,000 TCR beta sequences were associated with specific HLA alleles at a false discovery rate of 0.05. A few of the identified cytomegalovirus-associated TCR beta chains were confirmed in vitro to be specific for cytomegalovirus antigens. HLA typing was unavailable for some donors at each locus, so association tests used only the typed subset. In a later analysis, HLA-associated TCR beta chains were found to be more clonally expanded and to have lower generation probabilities than equally common non-associated chains. The earlier analysis of some 540 of the donors excluded fewer than 20 rarely observed V segments, including chromosome 9 orphons, because counts were too low. CMV serostatus was the only immune exposure information available for the cohort. Most CMV-associated TCR beta chains appeared to be HLA-restricted in a later analysis, and the HLA associations seemed to be driven largely by CMV exposure. Roughly uniform sequencing depth across donors was assumed in presence/absence analyses, although this assumption may not hold. Assigning TCR associations to individual alleles was difficult when HLA alleles, especially DR and DQ, strongly co-occurred. A further reported finding was that TCR beta sequences accurately predicted the HLA-A and HLA-B alleles for most subjects in the first cohort. This cohort had only TCR beta chains sequenced, and the lack of alpha or paired-chain data limited which features could be detected. A later genetic analysis reported fewer N-insertions in productive TCRs among donors in an Asian-associated ancestry cluster than the roughly 620-donor mean. Linkage disequilibrium might explain the correlated functional status among segregating V segments, but an unknown experimental factor could not be ruled out. While some public TCRs were present in many individuals, most TCR sequences turned up only very rarely across donors. It was suggested by the authors that the approach could potentially be generalized to other disease states and immunological phenotypes. In a later analysis, several top co-occurrence clusters were reported to appear linked to parvovirus B19, influenza, CMV and Epstein-Barr virus. A total of 164 TCR beta chains were listed by the study as associated with cytomegalovirus. V-gene and J-gene trimming of TCR beta chains was associated with a missense DCLRE1C variant in a later genetic analysis, and the association was replicated in an independent cohort. An earlier analysis of some 560 of the donors showed that most TCR beta V segments appeared in productive rearrangements either about 87% or about 30% of the time, which broadly matched IMGT annotations. Cytomegalovirus status was reported to be diagnosed by the classifier with high specificity and sensitivity in both the original and validation cohorts. A later analysis found that TCR association rates varied across HLA loci, with DRB1 alleles showing the most associated TCRs and HLA-C alleles the fewest.

The library was made by the immunoSEQ multiplex PCR assay. For the multiplex PCR, a mixture combining 60 forward primers for TCR Vbeta segments and 13 reverse primers for TCR Jbeta segments was used. A multiplex PCR assay on genomic DNA amplified the CDR3 region of rearranged TCR beta genes. On the Illumina HiSeq System, the amplified TCR beta libraries were sequenced as 87-base-pair reads. For the original study's pipeline: Across the 700 or so repertoires, a later analysis counted tens of millions of unique TCR beta chains, about 10 million of which were shared by at least two donors. Raw reads were error-corrected and collapsed into unique sequences with a nearest-neighbor algorithm that merged closely related sequences to remove PCR and sequencing errors. CDR3 sequences were aligned to IMGT reference sequences to assign V, D and J gene segments. For a sequence to be retained, at least a six-nucleotide match to both a V gene segment and a J gene segment was required. A rearrangement counted as productive if the CDR3 had no stop codons and remained in frame with V and J, and every other rearrangement counted as non-productive. Following IMGT convention, CDR3 was defined as the stretch from the second conserved V-encoded cysteine to the conserved J-encoded phenylalanine. The earlier analysis of about 590 of the donors excluded sequences that lacked an unambiguous match to a single V gene segment. An earlier analysis of about 590 of the donors classified V segments as functional when productive rearrangements were above 56.7% and as segregating when the standard deviation between donors was above 5%. A statistical classification framework was developed to diagnose cytomegalovirus status using the catalog of TCR beta chain sequences. V and J gene assignment, in a later analysis, came from comparing TCR nucleotide sequences with IMGT/GENE-DB human TR gene sequences. A later analysis assigned CDR3 sequences and most-parsimonious VDJ recombination scenarios with the TCRdist pipeline. In a later analysis, every TCR beta chain was defined by the combination of its CDR3 amino acid sequence and its V-gene family, and reads without a unique V-gene family were dropped. To address suspected cross-contamination and a sequencing artifact, a later analysis removed 592 highly shared, low-generation-probability nucleotide sequences. For each public chain, a later analysis derived a clonal expansion index from normalized ranks of inferred template counts within each repertoire. A later analysis computed generation probabilities with a VDJ recombination model fitted to out-of-frame rearrangements, and checked the results against IGoR. In a later analysis, hypergeometric tests were used to score TCR-TCR, TCR-HLA and TCR-CMV co-occurrence, with a repertoire-size bias correction applied to TCR pairs. To estimate false discovery rates, a later analysis permuted the HLA or CMV assignments 20 times. In a later analysis, co-occurring TCRs were grouped with DBSCAN, and TCRdist sequence similarity was added when clustering was performed within HLA-allele-positive subsets. Co-occurrence clustering excluded repertoires with fewer than 30,000 or more than 120,000 public chains, plus five with anomalous nucleotide sharing. TCRdb took over this immuneACCESS table, retaining in-frame rearrangements with V and J assigned. Such tables are incomplete; in checked studies, under half of the missing clones stem from an unresolved V gene, and the remainder is unexplained. V, J and clone size are taken as reported in that table, and D and trimming were inferred from the DNA itself. The sample contains roughly 200,000 clones, 60% to 80% of them found a single time. Of the sample, around 2.2% is held by the ten largest clones.

In its sample, this clone was seen a few times. It lacks a known antigen. No base-level quality is on record; no much larger clone is a single base apart. The cohort comprised around 700 healthy bone marrow donors. At the time of sampling, all cohort members were nominally healthy, though unrecorded immune exposures were likely present. The donor was CMV seronegative and was included in the group of several hundred seronegative cohort members. A peripheral blood sample was collected from each donor, and TCR beta sequencing was performed on peripheral blood mononuclear cells. Genomic DNA was extracted from the blood cell samples with the Qiagen DNeasy Blood Extraction Kit. Sequences were obtained from PBMCs. This TCR was sampled from a man aged 55 to 69 in good health and CMV-seronegative.

The DNA sequence is given as TGCAGCGTTAGGCTAGCGGGAGGGATGTCCGTAGCCTACAATGAGCAGTTCTTC. This gives the protein CSVRLAGGMSVAYNEQFF. Here the chain combines TRBV29-1 and TRBJ2-1; 12 bases in between match TRBD2. In the germline V gene, CDR1 corresponds to SQVTM and CDR2 to ANQGSEA. Relative to germline, V is missing 5 bases and J is missing 2 bases, with 13 bases of the junction outside any gene match. The CDR3, from cysteine to phenylalanine, totals 18 residues. This entry keeps only the CDR3 DNA: 54 bases, framed from base 1.